The 26 T cell receptor beta chains below come from one sample, sequenced in a study of cytomegalovirus exposure and HLA in healthy donors. PCR involved 60 Vbeta and 13 Jbeta primers. Repertoires were generated with immunoSEQ multiplex PCR, while TCRdb's copy carries only in-frame clones and drops some. This table holds about 150,000 clones, 72% found once. Sequenced sample: PBMCs. Receptor source: a man between 40 and 49 years old in good health and CMV-seronegative.

The chain has TRBV14 and TRBJ2-7; 7 bases match TRBD2. V gave up 1 base and J gave up 3 bases; unmatched junction bases: 9. CDR1 SGHDN and CDR2 FVKESK come from the germline V gene. The CDR3 consists of 16 residues. CDR3 in amino acids: CASSQVPGGRLYEQYF. CDR3 sequence (DNA): TGTGCCAGCAGCCAAGTCCCGGGGGGACGTCTCTACGAGCAGTACTTC.

There are a few counts of this clone. The rearrangement links TRBV19 to TRBJ1-1; a weak D match, TRBD1 (5 bases). V lost 5 bases and J lost 10, with 11 bases in between. CDR3 length equals 11 residues. CDR1 and CDR2 from the germline V gene are LNHDA and SQIVND (reference sequence). This CDR3 is CASSFGTSAFF. DNA of the CDR3: TGTGCCAGTAGTTTTGGGACTTCAGCTTTCTTT.

This clone occurred a few times. The rearrangement joins TRBV4-1 to TRBJ1-1, with 8 bases fitting TRBD1. V lost 4 bases, J lost 4 bases, and 5 bases stayed unmatched. The CDR3 consists of 14 residues. Germline CDR1 reads MGHRA; CDR2 reads YSYEKL. The DNA of the CDR3 is TGCGCCAGCAGCCTCAGGGGGCCAGGCACTGAAGCTTTCTTT. Its protein product is CASSLRGPGTEAFF.

This chain connects TRBV28 to TRBJ2-7; 9 bases line up with TRBD1. Germline V gives CDR1 MDHEN, CDR2 SYDVKM. V was clipped by 3 bases and J by 6 bases; unmatched bases: 6. This CDR3 is 14 amino acids long. The CDR3 nucleotides are TGTGCCAGCAGTTTGGACAGGGGTGTCGGCGAGCAGTACTTC. As protein: CASSLDRGVGEQYF.

Concerning this clone: The junction departs from the called germline gene at one end, perhaps through a read error. This chain uses TRBV10-3 with TRBJ1-2; 8 bases line up with TRBD1. The CDR3 consists of 13 residues. Germline V lookup: CDR1 ENHRY, CDR2 SYGVKD. This chain's CDR3 is CAITGQGDYGYPF. The CDR3 DNA reads TGTGCCATCACCGGACAGGGAGACTATGGCTACCCCTTC.

This clone was counted a single time. This CDR3 fails to terminate in the conserved phenylalanine or tryptophan, so it likely reflects a read error. J is TRBJ2-2 and V is TRBV5-6; 10 bases are shared with TRBD2. Germline lookup yields CDR1 SGHDT and CDR2 YYEEEE. This CDR3 has 15 amino acids. The V gene end was trimmed by 5 bases and the J gene end by 1 base; junction bases not matched to a gene: 2. The CDR3 DNA sequence: TGTGCCAGCAGTTTAGCGGGGGGGAACACCGGGGAGCTGTTTTTG. This codes for CASSLAGGNTGELFL.

There are a few counts of this clone. The J gene is TRBJ1-6, the V gene TRBV2, with D possibly being TRBD1 (6 bases). Trimming shortened V by 6 bases and J by 4 bases, and 10 bases separated the two germline ends. CDR1 and CDR2 (germline): SNHLY, FYNNEI. The CDR3 is made up of 14 amino acids. The CDR3 sequence is CASRTDRYNSPLHF. CDR3 nucleotides: TGTGCCAGCAGAACCGACAGGTATAATTCACCCCTCCACTTT.

The chain links TRBV7-8 to TRBJ2-3, with D hard to call. The germline CDR1 and CDR2 sequences are SGHVS and FQNEAQ. V was shortened by 3 bases and J by 8 bases, with 9 bases between the two germline ends. This CDR3 region has 12 residues. The CDR3 DNA reads TGTGCCAGCAGCTTTATCCCACTTACGCAGTATTTT. This gives the protein CASSFIPLTQYF.

The chain joins TRBV2 to TRBJ2-2; 7 bases fit TRBD2. This CDR3 has 15 amino acids. V gave up 7 bases and J gave up 4 bases; unmatched junction bases: 9. Germline-derived CDR1 and CDR2 are SNHLY and FYNNEI. CDR3 residues: CASIPGSGRTGELFF. CDR3 in DNA: TGTGCCAGCATCCCGGGTAGCGGGCGCACCGGGGAGCTGTTTTTT.

The rearrangement links TRBV28 to TRBJ2-5, with 10 bases that match TRBD1. The germline V gene encodes CDR1 MDHEN and CDR2 SYDVKM. The V and J ends lost 0 bases and 3 bases, in that order; junction bases with no gene match: 13. There are 19 residues in the CDR3. CDR3 in DNA: TGTGCCAGCAGTTTATGGGACAGGGGGTGGGACCAGAGAAAAGAGACCCAGTACTTC. Translation: CASSLWDRGWDQRKETQYF.

The V call is TRBV28, the J call TRBJ2-7; 8 bases fit TRBD1. This CDR3 comprises 14 residues. Germline V gene lookup returns CDR1 MDHEN and CDR2 SYDVKM. V trimming: 4 bases; J trimming: 3 bases; junction bases outside the gene matches: 5. CDR3 DNA sequence: TGTGCCAGCAGTTCCCCGGGACAGGTCTACGAGCAGTACTTC. Amino acids: CASSSPGQVYEQYF.

The chain employs TRBV16 and TRBJ1-4, with 9 bases aligning to TRBD1. Germline lookup yields CDR1 KGHSY and CDR2 FQNENV. CDR3 length: 13 residues. With V trimmed by 6 bases and J by 7 bases, 3 bases remained unmatched. For the CDR3, the DNA is TGTGCCAGCAGACAACAGGGGGCTGAAAAACTGTTTTTT. This gives the protein CASRQQGAEKLFF.

Only one count was recorded for this clone. The rearrangement joins TRBV6-1 to TRBJ1-6; D not certain. The V gene's germline CDR1 is MNHNS and CDR2 SASEGT. The CDR3 spans 11 residues. Trimming stripped 2 bases from V and 13 bases from J, with 6 bases between. CDR3 amino acids: CASSEPRPLHF. As DNA, the CDR3 is TGTGCCAGCAGTGAACCCAGGCCCCTCCACTTT.

This sequence joins TRBV4-3 and TRBJ2-7, with 9 bases identical to TRBD1. Looked up from germline, CDR1 is LGHNA and CDR2 is YSLEER. The CDR3 extends over 15 amino acids. The ends lost 4 bases at V and 5 bases at J; junction bases unmatched: 9. CDR3 DNA: TGCGCCAGCAGCCGTGAACCCGGGACAGGGAACGAGCAGTACTTC. This codes for CASSREPGTGNEQYF.

This clone was picked up one time. CDR3 coding DNA: TGTGCCAGCAGCTTGTCAGGGGAAAACACCATATATTTT. Its protein product is CASSLSGENTIYF. This chain links TRBV5-4 with TRBJ1-3, with TRBD1 as a possible D gene (6 bases). V lost 1 base to trimming and J lost 6 bases, with 8 bases between them. Germline V gene lookup returns CDR1 SGHNT and CDR2 YYREEE (reference sequence). This CDR3 is built from 13 residues.

This chain links TRBV5-6 with TRBJ2-1; 7 positions agree with TRBD2. The CDR3 has 14 amino acids. The V segment lost 1 base and the J segment 9 bases; nucleotides outside the gene matches: 7. Germline assignment: CDR1 SGHDT and CDR2 YYEEEE. The CDR3 protein is CASSLNGGGGEQFF. The CDR3 region has the DNA TGTGCCAGCAGCTTGAATGGCGGGGGAGGTGAGCAGTTCTTC.

The gene calls are TRBV4-3 and TRBJ1-4; D call uncertain. CDR3 length equals 14 residues. The germline CDR1 and CDR2 sequences are LGHNA and YSLEER. V lost 4 bases to trimming and J lost 10 bases, with 16 bases between them. The CDR3 loop reads CASSPIIGEGKLFF. The CDR3, as DNA: TGCGCCAGCAGCCCCATAATCGGAGAAGGAAAACTGTTTTTT.

The genes are TRBV28 and TRBJ1-2; D is unresolved. The CDR3 loop spans 14 amino acids. The V end was cut by 1 base, the J end by 1 base, with 7 bases between. The germline gives CDR1 MDHEN, CDR2 SYDVKM. The CDR3 DNA reads TGTGCCAGCAGTTTATCCAGTTTTAACTATGGCTACACCTTC. Its protein product is CASSLSSFNYGYTF.

This clone was recorded only once. This chain uses TRBV5-4 with TRBJ2-7, with TRBD1 identical over 8 bases. CDR1 and CDR2 from the germline V gene are SGHNT and YYREEE (reference sequence). The junction had 5 bases not matched to a gene; V was cut back by 0 bases and J by 0 bases. There are 16 residues in the CDR3. CDR3 in DNA: TGTGCCAGCAGCTTGGTCTCTGGGACAGGCTCCTACGAGCAGTACTTC. It translates to CASSLVSGTGSYEQYF.

The chain has TRBV6-1 and TRBJ2-3, with a tentative D call TRBD1 (6 bases). Germline CDR1 and CDR2: MNHNS and SASEGT. Trimming shortened V by 10 bases and J by 0 bases, and 14 bases separated the two germline ends. This CDR3 has 14 amino acids. CDR3 DNA: TGTGCCACCAGAACAGGGTTTAGCACAGATACGCAGTATTTT. Translation: CATRTGFSTDTQYF.

V gene TRBV5-1 combines with J gene TRBJ1-5; TRBD1 aligns across 9 bases. Germline V CDR1 and CDR2: SGHRS, YFSETQ. CDR3 size: 14 residues. The ends lost 4 bases at V and 5 bases at J; junction bases unmatched: 4. The CDR3, as DNA: TGCGCCAGCAGCCCAACAGGGGGCGATCAGCCCCAGCATTTT. Translating gives CASSPTGGDQPQHF.

The chain couples TRBV4-1 to TRBJ1-1; D uncertain. The length of the CDR3 is 14 residues. Germline loops: CDR1 MGHRA, CDR2 YSYEKL. Between the trimmed V and J ends, which lost 0 bases and 4 bases, there was a span of 9 bases. The CDR3 DNA sequence: TGCGCCAGCAGCCAAGAGAGTGGAGTCACTGAAGCTTTCTTT. Protein product: CASSQESGVTEAFF.

This clone was picked up a small number of times. The chain joins TRBV4-1 to TRBJ2-5; D ambiguous. The CDR3 is 14 residues long. V was shortened by 1 base and J by 5 bases, with 11 bases between the two germline ends. Germline CDR1 and CDR2: MGHRA and YSYEKL. The CDR3 DNA reads as TGCGCCAGCAGCCAAGGTCCGGAGCTTGAGACCCAGTACTTC. Its protein is CASSQGPELETQYF.

V gene TRBV2 combines with J gene TRBJ2-1; 12 bases map to TRBD2. The ends lost 4 bases at V and 3 bases at J; junction bases unmatched: 4. Germline V gene data show CDR1 as SNHLY and CDR2 as FYNNEI. The CDR3 contains 16 residues. CDR3 sequence (DNA): TGTGCCAGCAGTGGACTAGCGGGAGTGGTCTACAATGAGCAGTTCTTC. Translation gives CASSGLAGVVYNEQFF.

The rearrangement joins TRBV2 to TRBJ2-1, with 9 bases identical to TRBD1. V shed 4 bases and J 3 bases; nucleotides not matched to a gene: 10. CDR1 SNHLY and CDR2 FYNNEI come from the germline V gene. The CDR3 consists of 17 residues. The CDR3 nucleotides read TGTGCCAGCAGTGGAATTCCCCGGGACAGGGACTACAATGAGCAGTTCTTC. This encodes CASSGIPRDRDYNEQFF.

The gene calls are TRBV19 and TRBJ2-4, with TRBD1 matching 7 bases. Germline values: CDR1 LNHDA, CDR2 SQIVND (reference sequence). CDR3 length equals 16 residues. Unmatched junction bases numbered 12, after V lost 4 bases and J lost 6 bases. The CDR3 here is CASSRGWTGQANIQYF. The CDR3 DNA sequence: TGTGCCAGTAGTAGAGGATGGACAGGACAAGCAAACATTCAGTACTTC.